The clone carrying this T cell receptor beta chain has more than one count but fewer than ten. As yet, its antigen is unknown. Germline CDR1 SGHTS, CDR2 YDEGEE. Trimming took 0 bases from V and 6 from J, leaving 6 bases between them. This CDR3 spans 12 amino acids. Samples were taken at baseline and on day 1 of cycles 4 and 7. Only in-frame clones appear in the TCRdb table, and some are missing; sequencing was by immunoSEQ multiplex PCR. The sample shows tens of thousands of clones, just over 85% of them seen only once. The data originate from a study of OX40 agonist ivuxolimab in advanced cancers. Study-wide background: Patients got intravenous ivuxolimab at 0.01 to 10 mg/kg every 2 weeks. Participants averaged about 66 years of age (range about 23 to 90) and were about 85% male. Study results and caveats: Still undetermined is the antigen specificity of the expanded peripheral T cells.

The V gene is TRBV5-8, the J gene TRBJ1-2, with D uncertain. The TCR sequence derives from an adult with an advanced solid tumor such as melanoma, head and neck, liver or kidney cancer. The sample here was CD4+ or CD8+ T cells sorted from blood, taken in a trial of the OX40 agonist ivuxolimab. In DNA, the CDR3 is TGTGCCAGCAGCTTGGAGGGAAATGGCTACACCTTC. Translated, it gives CASSLEGNGYTF.